These 16 T cell receptor beta chains share one sample of origin, sequenced in a study of regulatory T cells in long-lasting Graves disease. Both iRepertoire HTBI primers and Arm-PCR of CDR3 regions were used to build the TCR beta libraries. TCRdb reanalysed the multiplex PCR reads using MiXCR and keeps one entry per CDR3 protein. The sample consists of about 470,000 distinct CDR3 sequences, 15% to 20% of them appearing once. The time point is: newly diagnosed GD, antithyroid drugs for less than 3 months. The TCR library was made from RNA extracted from PBMCs. The sample was also reused in another study, on T cells in Graves' hyperthyroidism and ophthalmopathy.

The sample here was peripheral blood mononuclear cells (PBMCs), taken at new diagnosis, from a patient treated with antithyroid drugs. The receptors originated from a man aged 40-49 years with Graves disease.

This clonotype was observed a handful of times. V is TRBV20-1 and J is TRBJ2-2, with TRBD2 matching 10 bases. The germline CDR1 and CDR2 sequences are DFQATT and SNEGSKA (reference sequence). This CDR3 spans 13 amino acids. The ends lost 6 bases at V and 7 bases at J; junction bases unmatched: 5. The CDR3 spells CSATSGTDGELFF. Written as DNA, the CDR3 is TGCAGTGCCACTAGCGGGACCGACGGGGAGCTGTTTTTT.

This clonotype has ten or more counts. J is TRBJ2-1 and V is TRBV28; 10 bases are shared with TRBD2. Germline values: CDR1 MDHEN, CDR2 SYDVKM. Unmatched junction bases numbered 7, after V lost 5 bases and J lost 3 bases. This CDR3 spans 16 amino acids. In DNA form, the CDR3 reads TGTGCCAGCAGTCCCGTTAGCGGGAGGCTCTACAATGAGCAGTTCTTC. It is translated as CASSPVSGRLYNEQFF.

The CDR3 region is CATSRAGTGVSGELFF. For the CDR3, the DNA is TGTGCCACCAGCAGAGCCGGGACAGGGGTATCCGGGGAGCTGTTTTTT. The V call is TRBV15, the J call TRBJ2-2; TRBD1 matches at 10 bases. V dropped 1 base and J dropped 6; count of bases not matched to a gene: 5. The CDR3 has 16 residues. CDR1 and CDR2 (germline): LNHNV, YYDKDF (reference sequence).

This clonotype was detected many times. This rearrangement joins TRBV18 to TRBJ2-5; D might be TRBD1 (5 bases). The CDR3 is made up of 13 amino acids. V lost 5 bases to trimming and J lost 2 bases, with 9 bases between them. The germline gives CDR1 KGHSH, CDR2 LQKENI. The CDR3: CASSTTAQETQYF. CDR3 DNA: TGTGCCAGCTCAACGACAGCTCAAGAGACCCAGTACTTC.

The chain couples TRBV6-1 to TRBJ1-5; D perhaps matches TRBD1 (6 bases). Trimming pared 3 bases from V and 6 bases from J, leaving 12 bases between. The germline gives CDR1 MNHNS, CDR2 SASEGT. The CDR3 has 14 amino acids. The CDR3 DNA sequence: TGTGCCAGCAGTGAGGGGGCGGGGGGTCAGCCCCAGCATTTT. It yields the protein CASSEGAGGQPQHF.

The chain combines TRBV5-4 with TRBJ2-5; maybe TRBD2 (6 bases). Germline lookup yields CDR1 SGHNT and CDR2 YYREEE (reference sequence). The CDR3 loop spans 15 amino acids. V shed 5 bases and J shed 4 bases, with 18 bases lying between them. The CDR3 sequence is CASRSGRKAGETQYF. CDR3 nucleotides: TGTGCCAGCAGAAGTGGACGAAAAGCGGGAGAGACCCAGTACTTC.

Many counts were recorded for this clonotype. The CDR3 region is CASSQENSNQPQHF. Here the CDR3 DNA reads TGCGCCAGCAGCCAAGAAAACAGCAATCAGCCCCAGCATTTT. This chain connects TRBV4-1 to TRBJ1-5; D uncertain. Germline V CDR1 and CDR2: MGHRA, YSYEKL. This CDR3 is 14 amino acids long. Deletions cut 0 bases from V and 1 base from J, with 4 bases between.

This clonotype has at least ten counts. J is TRBJ2-7 and V is TRBV7-9; 8 nucleotides line up with TRBD1. The CDR3 extends over 15 amino acids. V dropped 4 bases and J dropped 3; count of bases not matched to a gene: 8. In germline, CDR1 is SEHNR, CDR2 FQNEAQ (reference sequence). As DNA, the CDR3 is TGTGCCAGCAGCTCTCTAGACAGGGGATTCTACGAGCAGTACTTC. It translates to CASSSLDRGFYEQYF.

In the case of this clonotype: A much larger clone lies a single base off, so this may be a read error. This chain joins TRBV3-1 and TRBJ2-1, with 14 bases lining up with TRBD2. The V gene's germline CDR1 is LGHDT and CDR2 YNNKEL (reference sequence). V shed 7 bases, J shed 9 bases, and the junction held 8 bases outside the gene matches. The CDR3 length is 15 residues. Here the CDR3 DNA reads TGTGCCAGCACTACGGGACTAGCGGGAGCTGTTGAGCAGTTCTTC. Translating it yields CASTTGLAGAVEQFF.

This clonotype has a count of ten or more. The chain uses TRBV3-1 and TRBJ2-3, with 8 bases matching TRBD1. Germline CDR1 reads LGHDT; CDR2 reads YNNKEL (reference sequence). Trimming at V came to 3 bases and at J to 6 bases, leaving 2 bases not matched to a gene. This CDR3 is 13 amino acids long. CDR3 residues: CASSHRGQDTQYF. The CDR3 DNA follows: TGTGCCAGCAGCCACAGGGGGCAGGATACGCAGTATTTT.

This clonotype has a handful of counts. J is TRBJ2-7 and V is TRBV5-4, with a possible D match to TRBD2 (6 bases). The CDR3 covers 13 residues. V lost 5 bases and J 3 bases, leaving 12 bases between the germline ends. Germline CDR1 is SGHNT and CDR2 is YYREEE (reference sequence). The chain's CDR3 is CASSPSGHYEQYF. Written as DNA, the CDR3 is TGTGCCAGCAGTCCCAGCGGGCACTACGAGCAGTACTTC.

The chain recombines TRBV12-3 or TRBV12-4 with TRBJ2-7, with TRBD2 identical over 9 bases. The CDR3 length is 16 residues. The J segment lost 1 base and the V segment lost 6 bases, leaving 10 bases of the junction unmatched. The DNA of the CDR3 is TGTGCCAGCAGCCAACTACCTAGCGGGGAATCCTACGAGCAGTACTTC. Its protein product is CASSQLPSGESYEQYF.

This clonotype showed up many times. This sequence joins TRBV29-1 and TRBJ2-1; D is undetermined. Germline V CDR1 and CDR2: SQVTM, ANQGSEA. Deletions cut 6 bases from V and 2 bases from J, with 8 bases between. This CDR3 comprises 12 residues. This CDR3 reads CSVDPTYNEQFF. The CDR3 region has the DNA TGCAGCGTAGACCCTACCTACAATGAGCAGTTCTTC.

This clonotype showed up many times. The V and J genes are TRBV11-2 and TRBJ2-5, with 8 bases matching TRBD2. The CDR3 runs 14 residues. Germline-derived CDR1 and CDR2 are SGHAT and FQNNGV. The junction had 6 bases not matched to a gene; V was cut back by 3 bases and J by 6 bases. The CDR3 DNA follows: TGTGCCAGCAGCTTCCTCCGGGAGGGAAAGACCCAGTACTTC. Protein: CASSFLREGKTQYF.

This clonotype was recorded many times. This chain connects TRBV28 to TRBJ1-5, with D unclear. V shed 3 bases and J shed 3 bases, with 9 bases lying between them. This CDR3 spans 14 amino acids. Germline assignment: CDR1 MDHEN and CDR2 SYDVKM. CDR3 region: CASSLLADNQPQHF. The CDR3 DNA reads TGTGCCAGCAGTTTGCTGGCGGACAATCAGCCCCAGCATTTT.

In this sample, this clonotype turned up many times. The gene calls are TRBV7-3 and TRBJ2-2; 12 nucleotides match TRBD1. There are 17 residues in the CDR3. V lost 3 bases to trimming and J lost 5 bases; unmatched junction nucleotides: 7. Germline CDR1 SGHTA, CDR2 FQGTGA. The CDR3 loop reads CASSFRDRGLGTGELFF. CDR3 sequence (DNA): TGTGCCAGCAGCTTCCGGGACAGGGGGCTTGGGACCGGGGAGCTGTTTTTT. The variable domain in full, completed from reference TRBV7-3 and TRBJ2-2, reads GAGVSQTPSNKVTEKGKYVELRCDPISGHTALYWYRQSLGQGPEFLIYFQGTGAADDSGLPNDRFFAVRPEGSVSTLKIQRTERGDSAVYLCASSFRDRGLGTGELFFGEGSRLTVL.